This T cell receptor (beta chain) emerged from a study of T cell responses to AZD1222 COVID-19 vaccine. With respect to this clone: Its antigen remains unknown.

The V end lost 5 bases, the J end lost 4 bases, and 10 bases lay between the germline ends. Germline CDR1 reads KGHDR; CDR2 reads SFDVKD. CDR3 size: 13 residues. Study-wide results and limits: Donors in the cohort were predominantly white British and more often female, and clonal diversity was possibly underestimated.

The method was immunoSEQ multiplex PCR; TCRdb's version includes in-frame clones alone and lacks a portion of them. The table records about 220,000 clones, about 93% of them present only once. Sample: peripheral blood, taken on day 0 of MenACWY control vaccination. This rearrangement joins TRBV24-1 to TRBJ1-2; tentative D call: TRBD1 (6 bases). This sequence originates from an adult in good health. CDR3 DNA: TGTGCCACCAGTGCGGGCAGGGGCTATGGCTACACCTTC. Amino acids: CATSAGRGYGYTF.